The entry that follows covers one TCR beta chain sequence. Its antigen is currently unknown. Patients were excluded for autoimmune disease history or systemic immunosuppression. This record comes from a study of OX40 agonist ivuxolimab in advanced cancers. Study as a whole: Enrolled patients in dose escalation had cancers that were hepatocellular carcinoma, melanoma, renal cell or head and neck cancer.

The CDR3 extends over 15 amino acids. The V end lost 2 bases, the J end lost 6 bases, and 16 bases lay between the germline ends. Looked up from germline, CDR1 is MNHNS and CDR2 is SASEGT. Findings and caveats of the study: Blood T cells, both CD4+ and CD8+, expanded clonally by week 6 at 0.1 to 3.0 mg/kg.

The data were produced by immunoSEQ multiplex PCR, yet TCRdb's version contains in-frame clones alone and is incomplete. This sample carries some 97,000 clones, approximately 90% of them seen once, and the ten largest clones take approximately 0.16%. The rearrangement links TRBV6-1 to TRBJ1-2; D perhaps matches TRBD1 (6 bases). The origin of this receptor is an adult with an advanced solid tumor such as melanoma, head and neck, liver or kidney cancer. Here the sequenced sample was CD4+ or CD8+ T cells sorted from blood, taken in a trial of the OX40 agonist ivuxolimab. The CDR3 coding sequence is TGTGCCAGCAGTGAACCTACAGGGATGTGGGATGGCTACACCTTC. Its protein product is CASSEPTGMWDGYTF.